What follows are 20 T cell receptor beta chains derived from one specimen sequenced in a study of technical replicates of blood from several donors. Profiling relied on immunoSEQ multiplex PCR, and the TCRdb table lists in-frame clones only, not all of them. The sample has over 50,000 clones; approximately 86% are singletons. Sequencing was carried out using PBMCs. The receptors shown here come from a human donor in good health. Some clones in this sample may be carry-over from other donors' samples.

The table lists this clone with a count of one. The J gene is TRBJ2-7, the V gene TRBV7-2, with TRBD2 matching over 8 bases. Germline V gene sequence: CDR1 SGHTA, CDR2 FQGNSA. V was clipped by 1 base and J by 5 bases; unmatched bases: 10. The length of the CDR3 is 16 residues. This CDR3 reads CASSLVGGGPPNEQYF. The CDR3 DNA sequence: TGTGCCAGCAGCTTAGTCGGGGGGGGGCCTCCCAACGAGCAGTACTTC.

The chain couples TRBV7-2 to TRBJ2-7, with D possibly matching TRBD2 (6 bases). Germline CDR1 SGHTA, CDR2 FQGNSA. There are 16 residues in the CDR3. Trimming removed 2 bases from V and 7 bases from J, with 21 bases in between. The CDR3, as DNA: TGTGCCAGCAGCTTATGGTTGGGGCGGGGAGTTGTGGAGCAGTACTTC. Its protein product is CASSLWLGRGVVEQYF.

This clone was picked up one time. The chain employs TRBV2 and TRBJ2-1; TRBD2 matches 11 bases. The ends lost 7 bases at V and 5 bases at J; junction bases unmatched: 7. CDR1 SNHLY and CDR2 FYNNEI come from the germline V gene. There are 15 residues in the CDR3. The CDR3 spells CASNRLAGTHNEQFF. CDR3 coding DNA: TGTGCCAGCAATAGACTAGCGGGAACCCACAATGAGCAGTTCTTC.

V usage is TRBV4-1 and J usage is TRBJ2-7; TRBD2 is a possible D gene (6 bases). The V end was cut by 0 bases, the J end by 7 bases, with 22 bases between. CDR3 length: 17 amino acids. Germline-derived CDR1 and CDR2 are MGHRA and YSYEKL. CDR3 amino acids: CASSQDGGTSRAREQYF. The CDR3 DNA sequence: TGCGCCAGCAGCCAAGATGGGGGGACTTCGAGGGCCCGGGAGCAGTACTTC.

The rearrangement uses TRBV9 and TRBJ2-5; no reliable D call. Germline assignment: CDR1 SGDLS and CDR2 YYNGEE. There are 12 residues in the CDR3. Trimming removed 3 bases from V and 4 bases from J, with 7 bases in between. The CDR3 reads CASSALGETQYF. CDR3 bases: TGTGCCAGCAGCGCTCTAGGAGAGACCCAGTACTTC. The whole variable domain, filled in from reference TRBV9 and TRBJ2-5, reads DSGVTQTPKHLITATGQRVTLRCSPRSGDLSVYWYQQSLDQGLQFLIQYYNGEERAKGNILERFSAQQFPDLHSELNLSSLELGDSALYFCASSALGETQYFGPGTRLLVL.

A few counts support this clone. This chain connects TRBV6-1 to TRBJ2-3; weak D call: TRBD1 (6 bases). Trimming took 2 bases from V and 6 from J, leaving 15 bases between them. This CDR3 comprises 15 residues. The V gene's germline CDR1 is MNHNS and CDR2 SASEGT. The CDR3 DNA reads TGTGCCAGCAGTGAAAAGGGGGAGCCCCCGGATACGCAGTATTTT. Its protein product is CASSEKGEPPDTQYF.

The chain's CDR3 is CASSPLETGSYEQYF. The CDR3 region has the DNA TGTGCCAGCAGTCCTCTTGAGACAGGGTCCTACGAGCAGTACTTC. J is TRBJ2-7 and V is TRBV6-5; 7 nucleotides match TRBD1. CDR1 MNHEY and CDR2 SVGAGI come from the germline V gene. V was clipped by 5 bases and J by 1 base; unmatched bases: 8. The CDR3 has 15 residues.

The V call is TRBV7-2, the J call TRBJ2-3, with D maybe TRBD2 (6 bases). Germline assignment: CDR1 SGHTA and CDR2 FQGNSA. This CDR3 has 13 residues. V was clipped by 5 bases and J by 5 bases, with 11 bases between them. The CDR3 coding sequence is TGTGCCAGCAGCGCGGGGCCCGAAGATACGCAGTATTTT. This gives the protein CASSAGPEDTQYF.

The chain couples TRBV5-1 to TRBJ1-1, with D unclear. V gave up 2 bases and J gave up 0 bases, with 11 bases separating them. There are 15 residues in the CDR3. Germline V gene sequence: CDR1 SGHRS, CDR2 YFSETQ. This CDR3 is CASSLLVGVNTEAFF. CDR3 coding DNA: TGCGCCAGCAGCTTACTAGTTGGGGTGAACACTGAAGCTTTCTTT.

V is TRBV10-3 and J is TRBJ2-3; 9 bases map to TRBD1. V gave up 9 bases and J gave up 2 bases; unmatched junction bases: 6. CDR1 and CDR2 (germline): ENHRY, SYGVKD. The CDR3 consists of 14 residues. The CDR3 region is CAIQRTGDTDTQYF. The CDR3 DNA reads TGTGCCATTCAGAGGACAGGGGACACAGATACGCAGTATTTT.

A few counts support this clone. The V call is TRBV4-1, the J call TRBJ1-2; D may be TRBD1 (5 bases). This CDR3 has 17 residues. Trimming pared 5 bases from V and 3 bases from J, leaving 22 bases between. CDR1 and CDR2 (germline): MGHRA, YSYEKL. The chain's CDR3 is CASSFDGWGEADYGYTF. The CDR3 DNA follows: TGCGCCAGCAGCTTCGACGGGTGGGGGGAAGCGGACTATGGCTACACCTTC.

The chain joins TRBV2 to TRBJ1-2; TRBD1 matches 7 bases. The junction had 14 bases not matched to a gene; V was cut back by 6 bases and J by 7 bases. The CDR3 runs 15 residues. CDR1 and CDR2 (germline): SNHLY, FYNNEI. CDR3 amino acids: CASRVTGLGVAGYTF. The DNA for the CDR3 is TGTGCCAGCAGGGTGACAGGGCTCGGCGTGGCTGGCTACACCTTC.

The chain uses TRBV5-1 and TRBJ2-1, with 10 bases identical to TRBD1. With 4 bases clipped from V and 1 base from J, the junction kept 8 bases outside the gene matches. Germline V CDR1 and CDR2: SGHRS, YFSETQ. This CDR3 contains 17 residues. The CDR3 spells CASSEPRTGGSYNEQFF. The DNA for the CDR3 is TGCGCCAGCAGCGAGCCTCGGACAGGGGGATCCTACAATGAGCAGTTCTTC. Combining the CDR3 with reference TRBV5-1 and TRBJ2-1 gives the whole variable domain KAGVTQTPRYLIKTRGQQVTLSCSPISGHRSVSWYQQTPGQGLQFLFEYFSETQRNKGNFPGRFSGRQFSNSRSEMNVSTLELGDSALYLCASSEPRTGGSYNEQFFGPGTRLTVL.

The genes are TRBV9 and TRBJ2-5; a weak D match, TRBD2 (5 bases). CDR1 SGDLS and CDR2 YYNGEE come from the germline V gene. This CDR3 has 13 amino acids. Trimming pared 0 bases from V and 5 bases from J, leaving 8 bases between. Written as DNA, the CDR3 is TGTGCCAGCAGCGTAGTCCCGGGGGAGACCCAGTACTTC. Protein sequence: CASSVVPGETQYF.

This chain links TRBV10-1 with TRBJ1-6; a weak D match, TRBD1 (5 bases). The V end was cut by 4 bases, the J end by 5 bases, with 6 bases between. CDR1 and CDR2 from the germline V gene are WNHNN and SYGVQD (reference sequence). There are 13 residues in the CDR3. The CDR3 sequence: CASSARDNSPLHF. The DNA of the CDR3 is TGCGCCAGCAGTGCCAGGGATAATTCACCCCTCCACTTT.

The CDR3, as DNA: TGTGCCAGTAGTATCCAGGTGGGAGGTGGGCCCCAGCATTTT. Its protein product is CASSIQVGGGPQHF. The chain uses TRBV19 and TRBJ1-5; D is unresolved. With 3 bases removed from V and 9 bases from J, the gap between germline ends came to 15 bases. The CDR3 length is 14 residues. Per germline, CDR1 LNHDA and CDR2 SQIVND (reference sequence).

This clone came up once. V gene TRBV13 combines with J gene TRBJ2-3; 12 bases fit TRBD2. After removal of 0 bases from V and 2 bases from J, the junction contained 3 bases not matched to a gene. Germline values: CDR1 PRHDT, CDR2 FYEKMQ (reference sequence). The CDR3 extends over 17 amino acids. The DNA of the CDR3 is TGTGCCAGCAGCTTAGGGGCTAGCGGGGGGGTCACAGATACGCAGTATTTT. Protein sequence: CASSLGASGGVTDTQYF. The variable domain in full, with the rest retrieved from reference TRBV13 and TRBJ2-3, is AAGVIQSPRHLIKEKRETATLKCYPIPRHDTVYWYQQGPGQDPQFLISFYEKMQSDKGSIPDRFSAQQFSDYHSELNMSSLELGDSALYFCASSLGASGGVTDTQYFGPGTRLTVL.

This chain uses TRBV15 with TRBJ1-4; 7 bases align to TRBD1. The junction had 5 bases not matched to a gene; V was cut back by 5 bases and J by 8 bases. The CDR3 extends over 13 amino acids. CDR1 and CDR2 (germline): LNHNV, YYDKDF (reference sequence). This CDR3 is CATSGTETEKLFF. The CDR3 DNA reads TGTGCCACCAGCGGGACAGAAACCGAAAAACTGTTTTTT. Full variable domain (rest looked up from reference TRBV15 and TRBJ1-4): DAMVIQNPRYQVTQFGKPVTLSCSQTLNHNVMYWYQQKSSQAPKLLFHYYDKDFNNEADTPDNFQSRRPNTSFCFLDIRSPGLGDTAMYLCATSGTETEKLFFGSGTQLSVL.

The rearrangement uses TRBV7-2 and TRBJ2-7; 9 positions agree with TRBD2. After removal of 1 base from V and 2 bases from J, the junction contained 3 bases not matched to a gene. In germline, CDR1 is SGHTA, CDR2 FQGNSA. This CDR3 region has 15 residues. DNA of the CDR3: TGTGCCAGCAGCTTAGTACTAGCGGGTACCTACGAGCAGTACTTC. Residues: CASSLVLAGTYEQYF. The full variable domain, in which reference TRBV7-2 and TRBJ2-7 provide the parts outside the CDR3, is GAGVSQSPSNKVTEKGKDVELRCDPISGHTALYWYRQSLGQGLEFLIYFQGNSAPDKSGLPSDRFSAERTGGSVSTLTIQRTQQEDSAVYLCASSLVLAGTYEQYFGPGTRLTVT.

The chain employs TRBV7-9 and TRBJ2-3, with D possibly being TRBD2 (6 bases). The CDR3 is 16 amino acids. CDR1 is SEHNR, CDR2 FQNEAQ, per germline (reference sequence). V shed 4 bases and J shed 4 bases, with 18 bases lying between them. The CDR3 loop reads CASSSGTGKFADTQYF. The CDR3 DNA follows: TGTGCCAGCAGCTCAGGGACTGGGAAATTCGCAGATACGCAGTATTTT.